This T cell receptor beta chain was observed in a study of blood T cell repertoires in COVID-19. Study background: Nucleic acid was either cDNA or gDNA, and it came from T cells, B-cell-depleted T cells, or PBMCs.

Germline CDR1 SGHNT, CDR2 YYREEE (reference sequence). The CDR3 length is 13 residues. Trimming removed 4 bases from V and 13 bases from J, with 17 bases in between. In the original analysis: Amplified reference gene primers provided the basis for estimating nucleated cell counts. Clones were read by immunoSEQ multiplex PCR, and TCRdb kept only the in-frame ones, dropping some. The V and J calls and clone size were taken over from that table, and D and trimming were inferred from the DNA. The sample shows approximately 250,000 clones, around 84% of them seen only once. Categorization into cohorts depended on clinical history that participants reported.

The source is a man aged 30-40 years with acute COVID-19. This rearrangement joins TRBV5-4 to TRBJ2-2, with a weak D call TRBD1 (6 bases). The sequenced material came from PBMCs or T cells enriched from blood (not recorded which). The CDR3 region is CASSGDTRRRLFF. Written as DNA, the CDR3 is TGTGCCAGCAGCGGGGACACCCGTCGGAGGCTGTTTTTT.